Listed here is a single T cell receptor (beta chain). The sample originates from a study of CD8 T cells in Susac syndrome. Random hexamers primed reverse transcription of about 0.5 to 1 ug RNA. TCRdb reanalysed the immunoSEQ multiplex PCR reads using MiXCR and keeps one entry per CDR3 protein. In the table there are 300,000 to 350,000 distinct CDR3 sequences, about 91% of which are singletons. The CDR3 consists of 13 residues. After removal of 6 bases from V and 5 bases from J, the junction contained 6 bases not matched to a gene. Germline V gene lookup returns CDR1 SNHLY and CDR2 FYNNEI. J is TRBJ1-2 and V is TRBV2, with 7 positions matching TRBD1. The TCR sequence derives from a human donor with multiple sclerosis. The sequencing input was CD4+ T cells from PBMCs. The CDR3 DNA reads TGTGCCAGCAGGGGGGACAGAGCTTATGGCTACACCTTC. As protein: CASRGDRAYGYTF.